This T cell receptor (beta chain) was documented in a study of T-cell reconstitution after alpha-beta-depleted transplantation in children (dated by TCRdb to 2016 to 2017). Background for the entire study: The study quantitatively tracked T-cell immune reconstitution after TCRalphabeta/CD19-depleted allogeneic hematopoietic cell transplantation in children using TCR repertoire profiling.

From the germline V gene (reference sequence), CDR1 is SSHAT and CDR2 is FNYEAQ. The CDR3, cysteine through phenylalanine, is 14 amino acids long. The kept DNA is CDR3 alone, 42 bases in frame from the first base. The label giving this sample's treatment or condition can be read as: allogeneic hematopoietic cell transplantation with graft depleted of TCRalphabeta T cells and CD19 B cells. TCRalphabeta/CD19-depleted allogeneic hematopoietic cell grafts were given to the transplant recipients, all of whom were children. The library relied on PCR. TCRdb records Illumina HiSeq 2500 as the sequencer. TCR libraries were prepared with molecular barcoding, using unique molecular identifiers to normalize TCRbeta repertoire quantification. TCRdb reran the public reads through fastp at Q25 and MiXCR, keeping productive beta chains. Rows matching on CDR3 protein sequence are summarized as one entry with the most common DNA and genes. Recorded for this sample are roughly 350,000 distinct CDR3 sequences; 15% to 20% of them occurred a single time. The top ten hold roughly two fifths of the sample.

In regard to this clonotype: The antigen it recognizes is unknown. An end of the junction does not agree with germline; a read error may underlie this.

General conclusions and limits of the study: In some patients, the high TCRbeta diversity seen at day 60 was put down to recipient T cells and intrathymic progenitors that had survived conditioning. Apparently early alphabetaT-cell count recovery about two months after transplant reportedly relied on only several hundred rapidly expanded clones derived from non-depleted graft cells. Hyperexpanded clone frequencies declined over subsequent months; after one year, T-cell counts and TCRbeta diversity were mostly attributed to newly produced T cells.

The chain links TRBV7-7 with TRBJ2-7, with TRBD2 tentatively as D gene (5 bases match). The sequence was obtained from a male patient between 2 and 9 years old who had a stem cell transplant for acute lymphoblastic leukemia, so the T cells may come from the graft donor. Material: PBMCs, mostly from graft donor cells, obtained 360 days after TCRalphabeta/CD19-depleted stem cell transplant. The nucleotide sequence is TGTGCTAGCAGCTTAACGGGCTTCGGGGACGAGCAGTACTTC. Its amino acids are CASSLTGFGDEQYF.